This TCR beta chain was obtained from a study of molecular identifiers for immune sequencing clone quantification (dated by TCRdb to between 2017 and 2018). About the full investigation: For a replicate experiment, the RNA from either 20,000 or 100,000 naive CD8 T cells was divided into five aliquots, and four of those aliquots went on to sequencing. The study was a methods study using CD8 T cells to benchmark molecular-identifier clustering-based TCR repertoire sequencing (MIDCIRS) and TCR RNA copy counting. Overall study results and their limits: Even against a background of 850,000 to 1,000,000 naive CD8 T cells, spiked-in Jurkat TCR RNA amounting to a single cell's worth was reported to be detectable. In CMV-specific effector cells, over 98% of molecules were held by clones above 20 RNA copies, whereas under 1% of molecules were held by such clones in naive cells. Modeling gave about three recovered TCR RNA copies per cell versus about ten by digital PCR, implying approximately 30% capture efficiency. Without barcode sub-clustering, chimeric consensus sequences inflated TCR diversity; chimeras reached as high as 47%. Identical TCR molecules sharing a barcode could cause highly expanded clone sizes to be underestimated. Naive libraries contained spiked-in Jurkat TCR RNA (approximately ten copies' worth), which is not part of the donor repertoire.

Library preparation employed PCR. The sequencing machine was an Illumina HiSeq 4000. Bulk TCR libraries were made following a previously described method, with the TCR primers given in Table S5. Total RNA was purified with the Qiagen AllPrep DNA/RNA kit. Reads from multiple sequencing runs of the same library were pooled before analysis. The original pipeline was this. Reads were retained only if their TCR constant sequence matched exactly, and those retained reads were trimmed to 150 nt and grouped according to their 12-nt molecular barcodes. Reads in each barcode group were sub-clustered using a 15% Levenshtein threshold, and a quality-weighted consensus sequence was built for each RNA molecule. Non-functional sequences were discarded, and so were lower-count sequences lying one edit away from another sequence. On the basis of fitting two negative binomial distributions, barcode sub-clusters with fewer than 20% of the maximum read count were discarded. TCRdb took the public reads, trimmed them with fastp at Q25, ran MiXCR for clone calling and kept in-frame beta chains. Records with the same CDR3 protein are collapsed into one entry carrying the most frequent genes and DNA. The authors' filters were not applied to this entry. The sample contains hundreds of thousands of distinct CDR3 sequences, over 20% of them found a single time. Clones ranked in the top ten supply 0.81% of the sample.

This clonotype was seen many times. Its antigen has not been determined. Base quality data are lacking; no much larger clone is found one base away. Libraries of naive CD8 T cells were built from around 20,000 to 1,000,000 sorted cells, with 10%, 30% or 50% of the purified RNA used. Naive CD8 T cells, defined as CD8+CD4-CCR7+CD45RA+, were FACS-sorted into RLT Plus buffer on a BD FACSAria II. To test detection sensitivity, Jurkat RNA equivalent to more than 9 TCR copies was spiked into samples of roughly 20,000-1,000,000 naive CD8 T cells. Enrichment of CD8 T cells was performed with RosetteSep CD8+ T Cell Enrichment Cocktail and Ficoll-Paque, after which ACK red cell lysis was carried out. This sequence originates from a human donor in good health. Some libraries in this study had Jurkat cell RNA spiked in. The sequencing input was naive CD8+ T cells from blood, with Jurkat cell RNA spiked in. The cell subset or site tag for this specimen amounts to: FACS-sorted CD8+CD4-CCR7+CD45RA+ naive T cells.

The DNA sequence follows: TGTGCCAGCAGCCCCCGTGGTTTAGCGGGAGTTGAAGAGACCCAGTACTTC. This is translated as CASSPRGLAGVEETQYF. The chain links TRBV9 with TRBJ2-5; the central 9 bases match TRBD2. V loses 4 bases at its end and J loses 3 bases; junction bases beyond the gene matches: 13. Per the germline V gene, SGDLS is the CDR1 and YYNGEE is the CDR2. The CDR3 covers 17 residues, taking in both the cysteine and the phenylalanine. Only the CDR3 region is kept as DNA, spanning 51 bases read in frame from base 1.